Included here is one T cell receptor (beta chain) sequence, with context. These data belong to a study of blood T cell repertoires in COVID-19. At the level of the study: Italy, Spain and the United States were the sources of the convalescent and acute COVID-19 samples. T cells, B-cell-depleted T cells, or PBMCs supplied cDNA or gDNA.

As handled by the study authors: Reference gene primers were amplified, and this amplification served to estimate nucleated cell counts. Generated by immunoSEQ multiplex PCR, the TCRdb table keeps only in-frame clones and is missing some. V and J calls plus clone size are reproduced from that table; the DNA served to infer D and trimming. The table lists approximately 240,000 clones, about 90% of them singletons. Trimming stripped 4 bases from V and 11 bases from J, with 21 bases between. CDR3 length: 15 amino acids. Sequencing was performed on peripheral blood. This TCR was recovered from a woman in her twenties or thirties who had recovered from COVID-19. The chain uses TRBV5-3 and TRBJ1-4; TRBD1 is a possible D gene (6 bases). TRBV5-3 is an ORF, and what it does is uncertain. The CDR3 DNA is TGTGCCAGAAGCGGGTTCAGGGGCCACCCCGGGAAACTGTTTTTT. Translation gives CARSGFRGHPGKLFF.